These 5 T cell receptor beta chains were sequenced from one sample in a study of Graves' ophthalmopathy and Graves' hyperthyroidism. Amplification of TCR beta CDR3 regions used RNA transcripts. Second-round multiplex PCR came after first-round RT-PCR with HTBI primers. MiXCR was run by TCRdb on the multiplex PCR reads, yielding one entry per CDR3 protein. The repertoire holds 650,000 to 800,000 distinct CDR3 sequences, with about 41% as singletons. Material: peripheral blood. These receptors were obtained from an adult man with Graves' ophthalmopathy.

The chain recombines TRBV5-1 with TRBJ2-2, with D maybe TRBD1 (6 bases). CDR1 is SGHRS, CDR2 YFSETQ, per germline. V was pared by 5 bases and J by 1 base, with 12 bases between. This CDR3 spans 15 amino acids. The CDR3 DNA is TGCGCCAGCAGACTCGGGACAATGAACACCGGGGAGCTGTTTTTT. Amino acid sequence: CASRLGTMNTGELFF.

V gene TRBV6-1 combines with J gene TRBJ2-5, with 9 nucleotides matching TRBD1. Trimming at V came to 4 bases and at J to 5 bases, leaving 8 bases not matched to a gene. This CDR3 has 15 amino acids. CDR1 is MNHNS, CDR2 SASEGT, per germline. The CDR3 region is CASSVPQGAGETQYF. The CDR3 bases are TGTGCCAGCAGTGTCCCACAGGGGGCTGGGGAGACCCAGTACTTC.

The chain links TRBV10-3 to TRBJ1-1; TRBD1 matches at 7 bases. The CDR3 extends over 15 amino acids. With 3 bases clipped from V and 5 bases from J, the junction kept 9 bases outside the gene matches. Germline CDR1 reads ENHRY; CDR2 reads SYGVKD. This CDR3 reads CAISEDRVMRTEAFF. In DNA, the CDR3 is TGTGCCATCAGTGAAGACAGGGTGATGAGGACTGAAGCTTTCTTT.

This clonotype came up many times. V is TRBV24-1 and J is TRBJ2-3, with D uncertain. The V and J ends lost 3 bases and 2 bases respectively, with 8 bases between them. This CDR3 is 14 amino acids long. Germline V CDR1 and CDR2: KGHDR, SFDVKD. The chain's CDR3 is CATSDRLSTDTQYF. For the CDR3, the DNA is TGTGCCACCAGTGATAGGCTGTCCACAGATACGCAGTATTTT.

This clonotype was seen many times. The rearrangement joins TRBV29-1 to TRBJ1-3, with a weak D call TRBD1 (5 bases). This CDR3 is 13 amino acids long. Germline assignment: CDR1 SQVTM and CDR2 ANQGSEA. Trimming left V 6 bases short and J 7 bases short, with 16 bases between. The CDR3 nucleotides read TGCAGCGTCCTAATACAGGATTGGAACACCATATATTTT. Translation gives CSVLIQDWNTIYF.